These 15 T cell receptor beta chains were sequenced from one sample in a study of T cell responses to AZD1222 COVID-19 vaccine. Clones were sequenced by immunoSEQ multiplex PCR, and TCRdb holds only the in-frame ones, with some missing. The sample holds roughly 98,000 clones; more than 80% are singletons and the top ten take more than 9.5%. The specimen comprised peripheral blood, sampled on day 0 of AZD1222 vaccination. The receptors come from an adult in good health.

This clone was observed a few times. The V gene is TRBV28, the J gene TRBJ2-7; D perhaps matches TRBD1 (6 bases). The CDR3 length is 14 residues. Per germline, CDR1 MDHEN and CDR2 SYDVKM. V was shortened by 5 bases and J by 2 bases, with 13 bases between the two germline ends. CDR3 nucleotides: TGTGCCAGCAGTCGACAGGCCCTCCCCTACGAGCAGTACTTC. It is translated as CASSRQALPYEQYF.

The CDR3 is CASSLGQRNSGANVLTF. As DNA, the CDR3 is TGTGCCAGCAGCTTGGGCCAGCGGAACTCTGGGGCCAACGTCCTGACTTTC. The chain combines TRBV5-6 with TRBJ2-6; perhaps TRBD2 as D (5 bases). The ends were cut back, 0 bases at V and 0 bases at J, with 10 bases in the middle. Germline CDR1 SGHDT, CDR2 YYEEEE. The CDR3 consists of 17 residues.

The V and J genes are TRBV5-4 and TRBJ2-1; 12 bases match TRBD2. Germline V CDR1 and CDR2: SGHNT, YYREEE (reference sequence). The CDR3 is 15 amino acids. J gave up 4 bases and V 3 bases, and 2 bases lay outside the gene matches. The CDR3 region has the DNA TGTGCCAGCAGCTCCGGGACTAGCGGGTACAATGAGCAGTTCTTC. Translated, it gives CASSSGTSGYNEQFF.

The rearrangement uses TRBV7-9 and TRBJ2-2; D perhaps matches TRBD1 (6 bases). Germline loops: CDR1 SEHNR, CDR2 FQNEAQ (reference sequence). V lost 8 bases to trimming and J lost 3 bases, with 16 bases between them. The CDR3 totals 15 residues. CDR3: CASGQQTGHTGELFF. The CDR3 coding sequence is TGTGCCAGCGGACAGCAAACAGGCCACACCGGGGAGCTGTTTTTT.

This clone has only a few counts. The V call is TRBV30, the J call TRBJ1-6; D gene uncertain. Deletions cut 3 bases from V and 10 bases from J, with 7 bases between. Germline CDR1 and CDR2: GTSNPN and SVGIG (reference sequence). The CDR3 covers 11 residues. The CDR3 nucleotides are TGTGCCTGGAGAAAAGAGTCACCCCTCCACTTT. Encoded protein: CAWRKESPLHF.

V is TRBV11-2 and J is TRBJ2-7; D may be TRBD1 or TRBD2 (5 bases each). Germline CDR1 and CDR2: SGHAT and FQNNGV. Trimming pared 4 bases from V and 0 bases from J, leaving 16 bases between. The length of the CDR3 is 16 residues. CDR3 DNA sequence: TGTGCCAGCAGCTCAATTCGGGACCCTTTCTCCTACGAGCAGTACTTC. It encodes CASSSIRDPFSYEQYF.

This sequence joins TRBV2 and TRBJ1-6; possible D gene TRBD1, 6 bases. Trimming cost V 6 bases and J 4 bases, with 7 bases left between them. The CDR3 is made up of 13 amino acids. CDR1 is SNHLY and CDR2 is FYNNEI in the germline V gene. Here the CDR3 reads CASRTGYNSPLHF. CDR3 nucleotide sequence: TGTGCCAGCAGGACAGGATATAATTCACCCCTCCACTTT.

The rearrangement joins TRBV27 to TRBJ2-2; a possible D gene is TRBD1 (6 bases). The CDR3 totals 15 residues. Looked up from germline, CDR1 is MNHEY and CDR2 is SMNVEV (reference sequence). Trimming removed 2 bases from V and 10 bases from J, with 17 bases in between. The CDR3 here is CASSLGRGRPVELFF. In nucleotides, the CDR3 is TGTGCCAGCAGTTTAGGCAGGGGACGTCCGGTGGAGCTGTTTTTT.

J is TRBJ1-2 and V is TRBV6-1; D ambiguous. The CDR3 is 12 residues long. Germline lookup yields CDR1 MNHNS and CDR2 SASEGT. V was clipped by 1 base and J by 8 bases, with 8 bases between them. CDR3 residues: CASSEVSAGYTF. The CDR3 DNA reads as TGTGCCAGCAGTGAAGTTTCGGCGGGCTACACCTTC.

The chain is built from TRBV4-1 and TRBJ2-2; 8 bases agree with TRBD1. Looked up from germline, CDR1 is MGHRA and CDR2 is YSYEKL. This CDR3 contains 17 residues. Trimming removed 1 base from V and 4 bases from J; junction bases left unmatched: 8. CDR3 protein: CASSQVGAGGPTGELFF. CDR3 nucleotide sequence: TGCGCCAGCAGCCAAGTAGGGGCAGGGGGCCCCACCGGGGAGCTGTTTTTT.

The chain has TRBV7-8 and TRBJ1-5; D remains ambiguous. The CDR3 sequence is 12 residues long. Trimming took off 1 base at V and 9 bases at J, with 7 bases between the two ends. Germline CDR1 SGHVS, CDR2 FQNEAQ. As DNA, the CDR3 is TGTGCCAGCAGCTTAGGTGAGAGGCCCCAGCATTTT. It specifies CASSLGERPQHF. The full variable domain, with the rest looked up from reference TRBV7-8 and TRBJ1-5, is GAGVSQSPRYKVAKRGQDVALRCDPISGHVSLFWYQQALGQGPEFLTYFQNEAQLDKSGLPSDRFFAERPEGSVSTLKIQRTQQEDSAVYLCASSLGERPQHFGDGTRLSIL.

The chain links TRBV30 to TRBJ1-1; no clear D gene. This CDR3 has 14 residues. The germline V gene encodes CDR1 GTSNPN and CDR2 SVGIG (reference sequence). V was clipped by 0 bases and J by 1 base, with 9 bases between them. Here the CDR3 DNA reads TGTGCCTGGAGTGTACTTTCTGGGAACACTGAAGCTTTCTTT. The encoded protein is CAWSVLSGNTEAFF.

This chain uses TRBV19 with TRBJ1-5; 11 bases fit TRBD1. The CDR3 is 15 amino acids. Germline trimming cut 6 bases from V and 6 bases from J; bases unmatched to any gene: 7. Germline V gene sequence: CDR1 LNHDA, CDR2 SQIVND (reference sequence). Written as DNA, the CDR3 is TGTGCCAGTAGCCTCGGGACAGGGGGGACTCAGCCCCAGCATTTT. As protein: CASSLGTGGTQPQHF.

This clone appeared a few times. The J gene is TRBJ1-6, the V gene TRBV3-1 (or the pseudogene TRBV3-2); no definite D call. Trimming removed 4 bases from V and 6 bases from J, with 7 bases in between. Germline V gene data show CDR1 as LGHDT and CDR2 as YNNKEL (reference sequence). The CDR3 runs 13 residues. CDR3 protein: CASSRGSNSPLHF. Written as DNA, the CDR3 is TGTGCCAGCAGCCGAGGATCTAATTCACCCCTCCACTTT.

This chain joins TRBV18 and TRBJ2-6, with a tentative D call TRBD1 (7 bases). CDR3 size: 22 residues. Trimming left V 7 bases short and J 1 base short, with 32 bases between. Germline V gene sequence: CDR1 KGHSH, CDR2 LQKENI. Here the CDR3 DNA reads TGTGCCAGCTTGTCCGGGACAGTGTCTCCGGGAGTTTTATCTTCTGGGGCCAACGTCCTGACTTTC. It is translated as CASLSGTVSPGVLSSGANVLTF.